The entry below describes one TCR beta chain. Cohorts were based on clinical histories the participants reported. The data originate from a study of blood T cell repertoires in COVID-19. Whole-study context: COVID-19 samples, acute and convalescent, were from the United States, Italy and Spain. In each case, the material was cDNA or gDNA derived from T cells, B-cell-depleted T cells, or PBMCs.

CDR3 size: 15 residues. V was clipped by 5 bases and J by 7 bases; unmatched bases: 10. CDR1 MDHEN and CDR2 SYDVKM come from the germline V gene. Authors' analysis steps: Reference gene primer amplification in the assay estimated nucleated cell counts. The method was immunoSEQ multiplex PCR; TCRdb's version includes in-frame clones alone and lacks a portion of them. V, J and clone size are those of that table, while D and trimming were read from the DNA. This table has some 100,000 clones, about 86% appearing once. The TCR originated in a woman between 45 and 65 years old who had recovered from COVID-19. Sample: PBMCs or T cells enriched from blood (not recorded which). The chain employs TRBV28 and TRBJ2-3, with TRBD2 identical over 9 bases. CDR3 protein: CASSVAGAQGYTQYF. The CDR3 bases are TGTGCCAGCAGTGTAGCGGGGGCCCAGGGATATACGCAGTATTTT.